This T cell receptor (beta chain) originates from a study of CD8+CD57+ T cells in acquired aplastic anemia. The use of genomic DNA as template underpinned the TCR beta VDJ and CDR3 profiling. In TCRdb, the reads were re-called with MiXCR into one record per CDR3 protein. The sample lists more than 250,000 distinct CDR3 sequences, 45% to 65% occurring once. CDR1 is KGHSH, CDR2 LQKENI, per germline. Trimming stripped 3 bases from V and 8 bases from J, with 4 bases between. CDR3 length: 11 amino acids. General study points: Common to patients and controls were about 31 CD8+ CDR3 sequences.

The table lists this clonotype with many counts. Its specificity is not known. The specimen sequenced was sorted CD4+, CD8+, or CD8+CD57+ T cells (not recorded which) from PBMCs. The TCR comes from a human donor with severe aplastic anemia or a healthy control (not recorded which). This chain connects TRBV18 to TRBJ1-4; no definite D call. The CDR3 bases are TGTGCCAGCTCACCGAAGGAAAAACTGTTTTTT. It specifies CASSPKEKLFF.